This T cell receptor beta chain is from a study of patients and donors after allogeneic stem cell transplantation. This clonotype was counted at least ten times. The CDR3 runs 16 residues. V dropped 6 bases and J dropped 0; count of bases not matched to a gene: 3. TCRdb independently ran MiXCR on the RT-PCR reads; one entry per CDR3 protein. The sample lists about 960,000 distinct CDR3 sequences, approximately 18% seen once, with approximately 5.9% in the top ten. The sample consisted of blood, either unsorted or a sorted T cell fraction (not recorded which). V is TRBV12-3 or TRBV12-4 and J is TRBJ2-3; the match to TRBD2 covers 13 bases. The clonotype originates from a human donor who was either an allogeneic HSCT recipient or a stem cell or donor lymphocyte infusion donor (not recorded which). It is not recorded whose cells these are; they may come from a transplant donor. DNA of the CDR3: TGTGCCAGCAGCAGGACTAGCGGGGGAAGCACAGATACGCAGTATTTT. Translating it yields CASSRTSGGSTDTQYF.